The 21 T cell receptor beta chains below come from one sample, sequenced in a study of T cells in Graves' hyperthyroidism and ophthalmopathy. The source material, RNA transcripts, was used to amplify TCR beta CDR3 regions. RT-PCR in the first round (using the HTBI primer set) targeted the TCR CDR3. TCRdb re-called the multiplex PCR reads through MiXCR, storing one row per CDR3 protein. The table has hundreds of thousands of distinct CDR3 sequences, 16% seen once. The material sequenced was blood. Source of these receptors: a woman under 30 with Graves' hyperthyroidism.

Points on this clonotype: A much larger clone differs from this one at a single base, so this may be a read error. The rearrangement links TRBV5-1 to TRBJ1-4, with 8 bases that match TRBD1. V was clipped by 2 bases and J by 7 bases; unmatched bases: 7. CDR1 and CDR2 from the germline V gene are SGHRS and YFSETQ. This CDR3 contains 15 residues. CDR3 sequence (DNA): TGCGCCAGCAGCTTCAAGGACAGGGATACTGAAAAACTGTTTTTT. Translated: CASSFKDRDTEKLFF.

This chain connects TRBV7-3 to TRBJ2-7, with TRBD1 matching 8 bases. The germline CDR1 and CDR2 sequences are SGHTA and FQGTGA. The CDR3 covers 15 residues. Trimming cost V 1 base and J 4 bases; bases outside gene matches: 6. CDR3 amino acids: CASSLISGQEYEQYF. In DNA, the CDR3 is TGTGCCAGCAGCTTAATATCGGGACAGGAATACGAGCAGTACTTC. Complete variable domain (other parts from reference TRBV7-3 and TRBJ2-7): GAGVSQTPSNKVTEKGKYVELRCDPISGHTALYWYRQSLGQGPEFLIYFQGTGAADDSGLPNDRFFAVRPEGSVSTLKIQRTERGDSAVYLCASSLISGQEYEQYFGPGTRLTVT.

A note on this clonotype: This may stem from a read error, because a much larger clone lies one nucleotide away. The chain joins TRBV7-9 to TRBJ1-1; no clear D gene. V was shortened by 3 bases and J by 1 base, with 6 bases between the two germline ends. The germline gives CDR1 SEHNR, CDR2 FQNEAQ (reference sequence). The CDR3 contains 13 residues. The CDR3 region has the DNA TGTGCCAGCAGCTTTCTACAGAACACTGAAGCTTTCTTT. It specifies CASSFLQNTEAFF.

This clonotype was detected only a few times. J is TRBJ1-2 and V is TRBV20-1; D remains ambiguous. The CDR3 is 13 amino acids. Germline CDR1 is DFQATT and CDR2 is SNEGSKA (reference sequence). V gave up 3 bases and J gave up 8 bases, with 16 bases separating them. The DNA of the CDR3 is TGCAGTGCTAGCCGCGGAGGGAGAGAGGGCTACACCTTC. Residues: CSASRGGREGYTF.

This clonotype occurred a few times. The chain recombines TRBV20-1 with TRBJ2-1, with D unclear. Germline lookup yields CDR1 DFQATT and CDR2 SNEGSKA (reference sequence). V lost 0 bases and J 9 bases, leaving 15 bases between the germline ends. The CDR3 spans 14 residues. Here the CDR3 reads CSARDVYGSGEQFF. The CDR3 DNA sequence: TGCAGTGCTAGAGATGTTTACGGGTCTGGTGAGCAGTTCTTC.

V is TRBV7-9 and J is TRBJ2-7; 12 nucleotides align to TRBD2. Germline CDR1 reads SEHNR; CDR2 reads FQNEAQ (reference sequence). The CDR3 covers 19 residues. V dropped 4 bases and J dropped 0; count of bases not matched to a gene: 13. The CDR3 region is CASSSLLTSGSPSSYEQYF. The CDR3 region has the DNA TGTGCCAGCAGCTCCCTCCTGACTAGCGGGAGTCCCAGCTCCTACGAGCAGTACTTC.

This clonotype has a count of ten or more. The CDR3 DNA sequence: TGTGCCAGCGGACACTTACAGCCCGTAGCCAAAAACATTCAGTACTTC. This translates into CASGHLQPVAKNIQYF. This chain connects TRBV28 to TRBJ2-4; TRBD1 might be the D (5 bases). In germline, CDR1 is MDHEN, CDR2 SYDVKM. V was pared by 8 bases and J by 0 bases, with 17 bases between. The CDR3 sequence is 16 residues long.

This clonotype was seen a few times. The chain carries TRBV7-9 and TRBJ2-3, with a weak D call TRBD2 (7 bases). Germline assignment: CDR1 SEHNR and CDR2 FQNEAQ (reference sequence). V was clipped by 1 base and J by 5 bases, with 13 bases between them. This CDR3 is 15 amino acids long. The CDR3: CASSLEGGAGDTQYF. CDR3 nucleotide sequence: TGTGCCAGCAGCTTAGAGGGGGGGGCTGGAGATACGCAGTATTTT.

This clonotype occurred many times. This rearrangement joins TRBV28 to TRBJ2-1; TRBD1 might be the D (6 bases). Germline CDR1 and CDR2: MDHEN and SYDVKM. Trimming removed 8 bases from V and 6 bases from J, with 14 bases in between. CDR3 length: 13 amino acids. The CDR3 DNA follows: TGTGCCAGCGCCTTGCAGGGGAGCAATGAGCAGTTCTTC. Encoded protein: CASALQGSNEQFF.

The genes are TRBV5-4 and TRBJ1-1; 9 nucleotides match TRBD1. The CDR3 is 15 residues long. V lost 5 bases, J lost 1 base, and 6 bases stayed unmatched. The germline CDR1 and CDR2 sequences are SGHNT and YYREEE (reference sequence). The CDR3 loop reads CASRPTGGRNTEAFF. Here the CDR3 DNA reads TGTGCCAGCAGACCGACAGGGGGTCGGAACACTGAAGCTTTCTTT.

There are many counts of this clonotype. The chain employs TRBV6-1 and TRBJ2-7, with TRBD1 matching 10 bases. Germline values: CDR1 MNHNS, CDR2 SASEGT. The CDR3 is made up of 15 amino acids. Trimming at V came to 7 bases and at J to 5 bases, leaving 11 bases not matched to a gene. CDR3 sequence: CASIKRGTGDDEQYF. The CDR3 nucleotides are TGTGCCAGCATCAAAAGGGGGACAGGGGATGACGAGCAGTACTTC.

The chain carries TRBV11-2 and TRBJ2-5, with 11 bases fitting TRBD2. The V gene end was trimmed by 0 bases and the J gene end by 4 bases; junction bases not matched to a gene: 10. The germline V gene encodes CDR1 SGHAT and CDR2 FQNNGV. The CDR3 is 18 amino acids. CDR3 sequence: CASSLEGDSGGARETQYF. CDR3 bases: TGTGCCAGCAGCTTAGAAGGGGATAGCGGGGGGGCGCGAGAGACCCAGTACTTC.

The V call is TRBV29-1, the J call TRBJ1-2; TRBD1 matches 10 bases. Germline V gene lookup returns CDR1 SQVTM and CDR2 ANQGSEA. The CDR3 runs to 14 residues. The trim removed 6 bases at V and 1 base at J, leaving 5 bases unmatched. The CDR3 reads CSVGRTGGNYGYTF. CDR3 nucleotide sequence: TGCAGCGTGGGGAGGACAGGGGGTAACTATGGCTACACCTTC.

The CDR3 sequence is CASRQDQAPQETQYF. In DNA form, the CDR3 reads TGCGCCAGCAGACAGGACCAAGCCCCTCAAGAGACCCAGTACTTC. The V call is TRBV5-1, the J call TRBJ2-5, with a weak D call TRBD1 (5 bases). This CDR3 has 15 amino acids. Trimming stripped 5 bases from V and 2 bases from J, with 16 bases between. Germline CDR1 SGHRS, CDR2 YFSETQ.

This clonotype was observed many times. The CDR3 region has the DNA TGTGCCAGCAGTTTGGTTGAAACAGGGCCAGAAGCTTTCTTT. It codes for CASSLVETGPEAFF. The chain couples TRBV12-3 or TRBV12-4 to TRBJ1-1; TRBD1 is a possible D gene (6 bases). The germline V and J ends were trimmed by 3 bases and 8 bases, with 16 bases remaining between them. This CDR3 region has 14 residues.

The chain employs TRBV6-6 and TRBJ1-2; D is unclear. Germline CDR1 reads MNHNY; CDR2 reads SVGAGI (reference sequence). Trimming removed 1 base from V and 4 bases from J, with 10 bases in between. CDR3 length equals 14 residues. The CDR3 is CASSYLRQSYGYTF. CDR3 in DNA: TGTGCCAGCAGTTACTTGCGACAAAGCTATGGCTACACCTTC.

This clonotype was found a few times. The chain joins TRBV3-1 to TRBJ1-6, with 7 bases identical to TRBD1. Trimming cost V 3 bases and J 2 bases; bases outside gene matches: 10. Germline V gives CDR1 LGHDT, CDR2 YNNKEL (reference sequence). This CDR3 spans 18 amino acids. Written as DNA, the CDR3 is TGTGCCAGCAGCCATGAGAGGGACAGCCTTCCCTATAATTCACCCCTCCACTTT. Translation: CASSHERDSLPYNSPLHF. The full variable domain, in which reference TRBV3-1 and TRBJ1-6 provide the parts outside the CDR3, is DTAVSQTPKYLVTQMGNDKSIKCEQNLGHDTMYWYKQDSKKFLKIMFSYNNKELIINETVPNRFSPKSPDKAHLNLHINSLELGDSAVYFCASSHERDSLPYNSPLHFGNGTRLTVT.

The chain carries TRBV7-9 and TRBJ1-4; D possibly corresponds to TRBD1 (5 bases). CDR1 and CDR2 (germline): SEHNR, FQNEAQ (reference sequence). The CDR3 covers 17 residues. The V end lost 5 bases, the J end lost 1 base, and 17 bases lay between the germline ends. CDR3 region: CASSITFSGRTNEKLFF. The CDR3 DNA sequence: TGTGCCAGCAGCATCACCTTCTCGGGGCGAACTAATGAAAAACTGTTTTTT.

Ten or more counts support this clonotype. This sequence joins TRBV6-6 and TRBJ1-1, with TRBD1 matching 7 bases. The ends lost 2 bases at V and 4 bases at J; junction bases unmatched: 13. Per germline, CDR1 MNHNY and CDR2 SVGAGI (reference sequence). The CDR3 spans 17 residues. Written as DNA, the CDR3 is TGTGCCAGCAGTTACGTCTGGGGGCGCAGGGGGAGCACTGAAGCTTTCTTT. It yields the protein CASSYVWGRRGSTEAFF.

This clonotype was seen just once. The chain links TRBV10-3 to TRBJ2-3, with D possibly being TRBD2 (6 bases). The V and J ends lost 8 bases and 2 bases respectively, with 17 bases between them. This CDR3 has 15 amino acids. CDR1 ENHRY and CDR2 SYGVKD come from the germline V gene. As DNA, the CDR3 is TGTGCCATCCACGATGTAGCGGACAACACAGATACGCAGTATTTT. Amino acid sequence: CAIHDVADNTDTQYF.

The rearrangement uses TRBV19 and TRBJ2-1, with 8 positions matching TRBD1. The V and J ends lost 5 bases and 6 bases, in that order; junction bases with no gene match: 9. There are 15 residues in the CDR3. In germline, CDR1 is LNHDA, CDR2 SQIVND (reference sequence). The CDR3 nucleotides read TGTGCCAGTAGTCCGCGGACAGGGTACGGCAATGAGCAGTTCTTC. Translating gives CASSPRTGYGNEQFF. Full variable domain (rest looked up from reference TRBV19 and TRBJ2-1): DGGITQSPKYLFRKEGQNVTLSCEQNLNHDAMYWYRQDPGQGLRLIYYSQIVNDFQKGDIAEGYSVSREKKESFPLTVTSAQKNPTAFYLCASSPRTGYGNEQFFGPGTRLTVL.